The clone carrying this T cell receptor (beta chain) appeared once. This CDR3 is 14 amino acids long. With 3 bases removed from V and 6 bases from J, the gap between germline ends came to 15 bases. Germline loops: CDR1 MNHEY, CDR2 SMNVEV (reference sequence). The data were produced by immunoSEQ multiplex PCR, yet TCRdb's version contains in-frame clones alone and is incomplete. The data show some 290,000 clones, 75% to 90% seen once. Seattle cases were enrolled at active infection and followed longitudinally. The data were taken from a study of blood T cell repertoires in COVID-19. V gene TRBV27 combines with J gene TRBJ2-7, with D possibly TRBD1 on 7 matching bases. Material: peripheral blood. This clonotype was sampled from a woman under 40 with COVID-19, enrolled during active disease. The CDR3, as DNA: TGTGCCAGCAGTTTCGGCAGGGGGGTAGGCGAGCAGTACTTC. Amino acids: CASSFGRGVGEQYF.